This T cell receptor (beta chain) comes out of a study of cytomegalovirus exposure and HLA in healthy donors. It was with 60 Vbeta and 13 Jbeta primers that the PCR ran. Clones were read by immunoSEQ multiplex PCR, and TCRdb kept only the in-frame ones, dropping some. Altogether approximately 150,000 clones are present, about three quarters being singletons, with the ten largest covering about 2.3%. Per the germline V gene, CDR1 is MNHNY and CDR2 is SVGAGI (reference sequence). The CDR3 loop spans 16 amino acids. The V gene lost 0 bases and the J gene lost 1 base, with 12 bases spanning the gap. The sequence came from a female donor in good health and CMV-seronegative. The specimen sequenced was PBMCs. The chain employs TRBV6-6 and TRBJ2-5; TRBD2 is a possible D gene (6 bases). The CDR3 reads CASSYSVAAAQETQYF. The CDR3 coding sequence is TGTGCCAGCAGTTACTCGGTAGCGGCGGCCCAAGAGACCCAGTACTTC.